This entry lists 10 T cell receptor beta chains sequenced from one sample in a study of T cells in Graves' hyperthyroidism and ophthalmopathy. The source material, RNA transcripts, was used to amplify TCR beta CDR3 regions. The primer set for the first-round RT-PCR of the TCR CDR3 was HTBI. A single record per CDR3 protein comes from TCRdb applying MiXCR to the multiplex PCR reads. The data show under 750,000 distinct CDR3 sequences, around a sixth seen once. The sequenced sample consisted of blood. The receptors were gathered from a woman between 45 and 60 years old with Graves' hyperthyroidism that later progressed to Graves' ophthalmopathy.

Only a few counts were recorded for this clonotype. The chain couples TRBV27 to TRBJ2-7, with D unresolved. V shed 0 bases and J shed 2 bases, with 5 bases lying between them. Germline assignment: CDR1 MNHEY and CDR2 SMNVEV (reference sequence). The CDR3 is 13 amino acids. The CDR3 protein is CASSLSEAYEQYF. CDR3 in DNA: TGTGCCAGCAGTTTATCGGAAGCCTACGAGCAGTACTTC.

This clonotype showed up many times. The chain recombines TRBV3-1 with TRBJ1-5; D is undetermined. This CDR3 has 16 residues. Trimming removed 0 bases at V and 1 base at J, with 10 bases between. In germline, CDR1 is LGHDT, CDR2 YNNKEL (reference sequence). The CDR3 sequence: CASSQEGPGSNQPQHF. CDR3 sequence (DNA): TGTGCCAGCAGCCAAGAAGGCCCCGGGAGCAATCAGCCCCAGCATTTT.

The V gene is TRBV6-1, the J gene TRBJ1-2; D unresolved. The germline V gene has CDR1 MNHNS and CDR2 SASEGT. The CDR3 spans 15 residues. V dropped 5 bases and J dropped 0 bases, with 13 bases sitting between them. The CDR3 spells CASSPYQDANYGYTF. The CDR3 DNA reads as TGTGCCAGCAGTCCATACCAGGATGCTAACTATGGCTACACCTTC.

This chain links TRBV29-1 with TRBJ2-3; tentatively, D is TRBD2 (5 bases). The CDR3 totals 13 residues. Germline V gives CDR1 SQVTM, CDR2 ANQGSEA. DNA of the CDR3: TGCACCAGTCTGGCGGGCGACACGGATACGCAGTATTTT. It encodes CTSLAGDTDTQYF.

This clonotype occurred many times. The CDR3 coding sequence is TGTGCCAGCAGCGTGACCAGGGAGATGTACACCGGGGAGCTGTTTTTT. It is translated as CASSVTREMYTGELFF. The chain employs TRBV12-3 or TRBV12-4 and TRBJ2-2; D is perhaps TRBD1 or TRBD2 (5 bases each). The CDR3 covers 16 residues. The V end was cut by 6 bases, the J end by 3 bases, with 17 bases between.

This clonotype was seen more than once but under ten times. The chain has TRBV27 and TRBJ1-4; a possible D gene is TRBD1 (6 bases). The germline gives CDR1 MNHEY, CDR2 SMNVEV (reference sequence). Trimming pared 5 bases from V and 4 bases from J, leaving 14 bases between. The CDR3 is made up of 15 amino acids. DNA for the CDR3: TGTGCCAGCAGTACCCCACAGGGCGGTAATGAAAAACTGTTTTTT. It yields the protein CASSTPQGGNEKLFF.

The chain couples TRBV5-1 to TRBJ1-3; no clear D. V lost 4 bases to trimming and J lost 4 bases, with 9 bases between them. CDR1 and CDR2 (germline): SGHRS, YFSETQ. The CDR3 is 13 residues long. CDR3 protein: CASSPQPGNTIYF. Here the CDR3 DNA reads TGCGCCAGCAGCCCCCAACCGGGAAACACCATATATTTT. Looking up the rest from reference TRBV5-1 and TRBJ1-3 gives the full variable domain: KAGVTQTPRYLIKTRGQQVTLSCSPISGHRSVSWYQQTPGQGLQFLFEYFSETQRNKGNFPGRFSGRQFSNSRSEMNVSTLELGDSALYLCASSPQPGNTIYFGEGSWLTVV.

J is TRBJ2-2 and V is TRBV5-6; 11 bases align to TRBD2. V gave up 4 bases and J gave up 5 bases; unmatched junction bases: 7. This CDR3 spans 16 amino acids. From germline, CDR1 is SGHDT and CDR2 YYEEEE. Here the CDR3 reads CASSHIAGGRTGELFF. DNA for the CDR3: TGTGCCAGCAGCCATATAGCGGGGGGGCGGACCGGGGAGCTGTTTTTT.

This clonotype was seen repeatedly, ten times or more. CDR3 sequence: CASSLESHGYTF. The CDR3 DNA reads as TGTGCCAGCAGCTTGGAAAGTCATGGCTACACCTTC. The J gene is TRBJ1-2, the V gene TRBV11-2; no clear D. Between the trimmed V and J ends, which lost 3 bases and 6 bases, there was a span of 8 bases. Germline V gene data show CDR1 as SGHAT and CDR2 as FQNNGV. The CDR3 runs 12 residues.

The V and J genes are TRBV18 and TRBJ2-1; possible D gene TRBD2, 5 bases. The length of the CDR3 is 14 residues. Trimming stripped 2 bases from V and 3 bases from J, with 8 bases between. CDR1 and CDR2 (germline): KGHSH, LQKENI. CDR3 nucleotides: TGTGCCAGCTCACCAGGACTTAACTACAATGAGCAGTTCTTC. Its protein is CASSPGLNYNEQFF.